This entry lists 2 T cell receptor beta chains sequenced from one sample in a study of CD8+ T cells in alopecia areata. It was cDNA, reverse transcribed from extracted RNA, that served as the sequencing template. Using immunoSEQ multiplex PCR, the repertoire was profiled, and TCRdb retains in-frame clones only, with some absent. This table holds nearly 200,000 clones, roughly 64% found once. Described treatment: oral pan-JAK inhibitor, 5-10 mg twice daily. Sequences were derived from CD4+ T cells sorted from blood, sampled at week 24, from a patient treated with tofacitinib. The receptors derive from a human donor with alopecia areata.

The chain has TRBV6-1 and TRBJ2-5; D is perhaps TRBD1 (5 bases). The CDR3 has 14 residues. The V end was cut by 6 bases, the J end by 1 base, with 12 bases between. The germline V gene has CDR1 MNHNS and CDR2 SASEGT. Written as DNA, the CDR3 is TGTGCCAGCAGCCTGCAGGGTCCCCAAGAGACCCAGTACTTC. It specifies CASSLQGPQETQYF.

This CDR3 reads CATSSRRVNEKLFF. For the CDR3, the DNA is TGTGCCACCAGCAGCAGACGGGTTAATGAAAAACTGTTTTTT. The rearrangement joins TRBV15 to TRBJ1-4; D gene ambiguous. This CDR3 is 14 amino acids long. Per the germline V gene, CDR1 is LNHNV and CDR2 is YYDKDF (reference sequence). The germline V and J ends were trimmed by 3 bases and 4 bases, with 9 bases remaining between them.